This TCR beta chain originates from a study of cytomegalovirus exposure and HLA in healthy donors. Whole-study context: Researchers found that less than 90% of under 450 genotyped donors fell within the Caucasian-associated ancestry cluster.

Whole-study results and caveats: The availability of immune exposure information extended only to CMV serostatus. With later analysis, a missense DCLRE1C variant became linked to TCR beta V- and J-gene trimming.

PCR employed 60 Vbeta and 13 Jbeta primers. Methods used by the authors: Later, an analysis found roughly 80 million unique TCR beta chains, and approximately 10 million of these were shared. Only in-frame clones appear in the TCRdb table, and some are missing; sequencing was by immunoSEQ multiplex PCR. The V and J calls and the clone size are those of that table, but D and trimming were determined from the DNA. The sample shows 220,000 or so clones, 70% to 85% of them seen only once. J was trimmed by 0 bases and V by 1 base; bases with no gene match: 7. The CDR3 covers 17 residues. Per the germline V gene, CDR1 is SGHVS and CDR2 is FNYEAQ. Regarding this clone: The antigen remains undetermined.

The sample was PBMCs. The chain links TRBV7-6 to TRBJ2-3, with TRBD1 identical over 7 bases. This receptor was identified in a male donor in good health and CMV-seronegative. As DNA, the CDR3 is TGTGCCAGCAGCTTAGGGCCCGGACAGGCGAGCACAGATACGCAGTATTTT. Translation: CASSLGPGQASTDTQYF.